Listed below are T cell receptor beta chains from one sample, sequenced in a study of CD8 T cells in Susac syndrome. One entry per CDR3 protein results from TCRdb running MiXCR on the immunoSEQ multiplex PCR reads. The table lists 150,000 to 200,000 distinct CDR3 sequences, 91% of them singletons. The specimen sequenced was CD4+ T cells from PBMCs. These receptors all stem from a human donor with Susac syndrome. Both conserved end residues are part of each CDR3. A D gene is named only where the DNA matches it firmly. Some rows have no size entry. The others give once, few or many, or a class for an expanded clone.

j_call | v_call | d_call | clone_size | cdr3_nt | cdr3_aa
TRBJ1-1 | TRBV3-1 | - | - | TGTGCCAGCAGCTGGGGACGGAACACTGAAGCTTTCTTT | CASSWGRNTEAFF
TRBJ2-1 | TRBV27 | TRBD2 | - | TGTGCCAGCAGTTTATTCGGGACTAGGGCTCGGGGTGAGCAGTTCTTC | CASSLFGTRARGEQFF
TRBJ2-3 | TRBV20-1 | TRBD2 | - | TGCAGTGCTAGTGGACACCAAACTAGCGGGTCAACAGATACGCAGTATTTT | CSASGHQTSGSTDTQYF
TRBJ1-1 | TRBV9 | TRBD1 | - | TGTGCCAGCAGCCCGGGGACCGGGACAGTGAACACTGAAGCTTTCTTT | CASSPGTGTVNTEAFF
TRBJ1-1 | TRBV20-1 | - | few | TGCAGTGCTAGAGGCGGCAGGGGCAACACTGAAGCTTTCTTT | CSARGGRGNTEAFF
TRBJ2-5 | TRBV5-1 | TRBD1 | - | TGCGCCAGCAGCTTGGCCCCAGGGGGCGAAGAGACCCAGTACTTC | CASSLAPGGEETQYF
TRBJ1-2 | TRBV5-1 | - | - | TGCGCCAGCTCCATGTGGGGGAACTATGGCTACACCTTC | CASSMWGNYGYTF
TRBJ1-4 | TRBV20-1 | - | - | TGCAGTGCTGGACCAATCCTCACAACTAATGAAAAACTGTTTTTT | CSAGPILTTNEKLFF
TRBJ1-1 | TRBV11-2 | - | - | TGTGCCAGCACCCAGCTTCCCGCTGAAGCTTTCTTT | CASTQLPAEAFF
TRBJ2-1 | TRBV5-1 | TRBD1 | few | TGCGCCAGCAGCTTGCAGGGGGAACGGTACAATGAGCAGTTCTTC | CASSLQGERYNEQFF
TRBJ2-2 | TRBV12-3/TRBV12-4 | TRBD2 | - | TGTGCCAGCAGAACCTTGAGCGGGGGTCCTTGGGCCGGGGAGCTGTTTTTT | CASRTLSGGPWAGELFF
TRBJ1-1 | TRBV7-8 | - | - | TGTGCCAGCAGCTTAGTAGGTCACCTGAACACTGAAGCTTTCTTT | CASSLVGHLNTEAFF
TRBJ1-2 | TRBV3-1 | - | - | TGTGCCAGCAGCCAAGATAGAGTGAGTAGCGTCTATGGCTACACCTTC | CASSQDRVSSVYGYTF
TRBJ2-7 | TRBV2 | - | - | TGTGCCAGCAGAGAAGGGGCGAAACCCTACGAGCAGTACTTC | CASREGAKPYEQYF
TRBJ2-7 | TRBV15 | - | - | TGTGCCACCAGCAGAGACTGGGGCGAGCAGTACTTC | CATSRDWGEQYF
TRBJ2-5 | TRBV7-9 | - | - | TGTGCCAGCAGCTTTAACAGAGACCAAGAGACCCAGTACTTC | CASSFNRDQETQYF
TRBJ1-5 | TRBV19 | - | - | TGTGCCAGTAGTACCACGGGAAGTCTGGGCAATCAGCCCCAGCATTTT | CASSTTGSLGNQPQHF
TRBJ1-2 | TRBV11-2 | - | - | TGTGCCAGCAGCTTAGTGTCGTCAGGGTATGGCTACACCTTC | CASSLVSSGYGYTF
TRBJ2-7 | TRBV19 | TRBD1 | - | TGTGCCACTAAGTCTGGACAGGGGGCCTACGAGCAGTACTTC | CATKSGQGAYEQYF
TRBJ2-2 | TRBV19 | - | - | TGTGCCAGTAGTATTCTCAGAAGCACCGGGGAGCTGTTTTTT | CASSILRSTGELFF
TRBJ1-1 | TRBV20-1 | - | once | TGCAGTGCCCAAGCCCGGGCAAGGGGAACTGAAGCTTTCTTT | CSAQARARGTEAFF
TRBJ2-5 | TRBV3-1 | TRBD2 | - | TGTGCCAGCAGGACTAGCGGGGGGGCCCGTGTTGACTTC | CASRTSGGARVDF
TRBJ1-4 | TRBV20-1 | TRBD1 | - | TGCAGTGCTAGGTCAGGGGGGGGCGAAAAACTGTTTTTT | CSARSGGGEKLFF
TRBJ1-4 | TRBV2 | - | - | TGTGCCAGCGACGGGACGGCTAATGAAAAACTGTTTTTT | CASDGTANEKLFF
TRBJ1-5 | TRBV19 | - | - | TGTGCCAGTAGTAAGACAGTTTCACAGCCCCAGCATTTT | CASSKTVSQPQHF
TRBJ1-1 | TRBV7-2 | - | - | TGTGCCAGCAGCTATCTCATGAACACTGAAGCTTTCTTT | CASSYLMNTEAFF
TRBJ1-3 | TRBV2 | - | - | TGTGCCAGCGCCAGGGGTGGTGTTGGAAACACCATATATTTT | CASARGGVGNTIYF
TRBJ2-3 | TRBV2 | TRBD2 | - | TGTGCCAGCAGTGACCTAGCGGGGTCTAGCACAGATACGCAGTATTTT | CASSDLAGSSTDTQYF
TRBJ1-2 | TRBV19 | - | - | TGTGCCAGTAAGGCAGAGGCAGGGACCTATGGCTACACCTTC | CASKAEAGTYGYTF
TRBJ1-5 | TRBV20-1 | - | - | TGCAGTGCTGGCAGGGAAGATCAGCCCCAGCATTTT | CSAGREDQPQHF